Shown below are 16 T cell receptor beta chains from a single sample sequenced in a study of beta chain features in type 1 diabetes. Study-wide points: TCRB CDR3s from Type 1 diabetes patients were moderately but significantly shorter in all four CD4+ subsets.

These TCRs are of unknown antigen specificity. Sequenced material consisted of expressed TCRB transcripts (all of the isolated RNA was reverse transcribed). Assay used: immunoSEQ multiplex PCR; TCRdb lists only in-frame clones, some missing. Here the sample spans some 700,000 clones, 13% being singletons. The sequencing input was naive CD4+ T cells from blood. The receptors come from a man younger than 35 with type 1 diabetes.

The chain recombines TRBV20-1 with TRBJ2-7; D is ambiguous. Trimming shortened V by 0 bases and J by 5 bases, and 5 bases separated the two germline ends. The CDR3 runs 11 residues. The germline V gene has CDR1 DFQATT and CDR2 SNEGSKA (reference sequence). CDR3 nucleotides: TGCAGTGCTAGAGATAATGACGAGCAGTACTTC. Amino acid sequence: CSARDNDEQYF.

This clone was counted between two and nine times. The V gene is TRBV6-1, the J gene TRBJ2-4; maybe TRBD1 (5 bases). Germline V lookup: CDR1 MNHNS, CDR2 SASEGT. Trimming took 6 bases from V and 5 from J, leaving 17 bases between them. The length of the CDR3 is 15 residues. Here the CDR3 reads CASSLSLGQENIQYF. The CDR3 DNA reads as TGTGCCAGCAGCTTATCTTTAGGACAAGAAAACATTCAGTACTTC.

Turning to this clone: Distinct nucleotide sequences in the sample also encode this CDR3. The chain employs TRBV5-1 and TRBJ2-3, with 7 bases lining up with TRBD1. Germline loops: CDR1 SGHRS, CDR2 YFSETQ. Trimming cost V 2 bases and J 2 bases; bases outside gene matches: 2. CDR3 length: 14 residues. CDR3 in amino acids: CASSLTGDTDTQYF. The CDR3 DNA reads TGCGCCAGCAGCTTAACAGGGGACACAGATACGCAGTATTTT. Drawing the rest from reference TRBV5-1 and TRBJ2-3, the complete variable domain is KAGVTQTPRYLIKTRGQQVTLSCSPISGHRSVSWYQQTPGQGLQFLFEYFSETQRNKGNFPGRFSGRQFSNSRSEMNVSTLELGDSALYLCASSLTGDTDTQYFGPGTRLTVL.

This clone has more than one count but fewer than ten. J is TRBJ1-6 and V is TRBV7-9; perhaps TRBD1 as D (6 bases). CDR1 SEHNR and CDR2 FQNEAQ come from the germline V gene (reference sequence). The CDR3 runs 15 residues. Trimming shortened V by 8 bases and J by 5 bases, and 16 bases separated the two germline ends. The CDR3, as DNA: TGTGCCAGCGCAAAGGAACAGGGTAATAATTCACCCCTCCACTTT. As protein: CASAKEQGNNSPLHF.

V is TRBV10-3 and J is TRBJ2-2; 7 bases line up with TRBD1. The junction had 9 bases not matched to a gene; V was cut back by 2 bases and J by 6 bases. The CDR3 has 16 amino acids. Germline V gene sequence: CDR1 ENHRY, CDR2 SYGVKD. CDR3 residues: CAISERQGSFPGELFF. The CDR3 DNA follows: TGTGCCATCAGTGAGCGACAGGGATCCTTTCCCGGGGAGCTGTTTTTT.

This clone appeared a few times. The J gene is TRBJ2-5, the V gene TRBV27, with TRBD2 as a possible D gene (5 bases). The V end lost 2 bases, the J end lost 5 bases, and 12 bases lay between the germline ends. The germline V gene encodes CDR1 MNHEY and CDR2 SMNVEV (reference sequence). The length of the CDR3 is 14 residues. CDR3 residues: CASSLEGPTETQYF. The CDR3 DNA sequence: TGTGCCAGCAGTTTAGAGGGCCCGACGGAGACCCAGTACTTC.

CDR3 bases: TGTGCCAGCAGCCTGTCCGGGGACCCCGGGGCAGATACGCAGTATTTT. This translates into CASSLSGDPGADTQYF. The chain uses TRBV9 and TRBJ2-3, with D possibly being TRBD1 or TRBD2 (5 bases each). The CDR3 extends over 16 amino acids. The V gene's germline CDR1 is SGDLS and CDR2 YYNGEE. Trimming left V 4 bases short and J 4 bases short, with 19 bases between.

Written as DNA, the CDR3 is TGTGCCAGCAGTGCGTCGCCCGGGGGAGAGACCCAGTACTTC. Translation: CASSASPGGETQYF. V and J are TRBV6-6 and TRBJ2-5, with D possibly TRBD2 on 6 matching bases. Germline V CDR1 and CDR2: MNHNY, SVGAGI (reference sequence). This CDR3 is 14 amino acids long. Trimming removed 5 bases at V and 4 bases at J, with 14 bases between.

V gene TRBV28 combines with J gene TRBJ2-5, with unresolved D. The CDR3 extends over 12 amino acids. The V gene lost 2 bases and the J gene lost 5 bases, with 6 bases spanning the gap. Germline V gives CDR1 MDHEN, CDR2 SYDVKM. CDR3 residues: CASSLIEETQYF. The CDR3 DNA reads TGTGCCAGCAGTTTAATTGAGGAGACCCAGTACTTC.

This chain connects TRBV30 to TRBJ1-6, with D perhaps TRBD1 (6 bases). Germline CDR1 reads GTSNPN; CDR2 reads SVGIG (reference sequence). V was trimmed by 6 bases and J by 4 bases, leaving 16 bases between them. This CDR3 comprises 15 residues. CDR3 coding DNA: TGTGCCTGTACCAGACAGGCCGAATATAATTCACCCCTCCACTTT. Translated: CACTRQAEYNSPLHF.

Worth noting for this clone: This same CDR3 is encoded by further DNA sequences in the sample. The rearrangement joins TRBV5-1 to TRBJ1-2, with D possibly TRBD1 on 6 matching bases. The CDR3 extends over 12 amino acids. Germline CDR1 and CDR2: SGHRS and YFSETQ. The ends were cut back, 0 bases at V and 6 bases at J, with 6 bases in the middle. This chain's CDR3 is CASSLAGDGYTF. CDR3 coding DNA: TGCGCCAGCAGCTTGGCAGGGGATGGCTACACCTTC.

This clone turned up a few times. V is TRBV10-3 and J is TRBJ2-3; TRBD2 matches at 8 bases. Germline-derived CDR1 and CDR2 are ENHRY and SYGVKD. The length of the CDR3 is 14 residues. Trimming cost V 10 bases and J 2 bases; bases outside gene matches: 8. CDR3 residues: CATVGTSPTDTQYF. The CDR3 DNA is TGTGCCACCGTGGGGACTAGTCCCACAGATACGCAGTATTTT.

The DNA for the CDR3 is TGTGCCAGCAGCTTAACCGGGACTGTCGATGAAAAACTGTTTTTT. Translation gives CASSLTGTVDEKLFF. The chain recombines TRBV7-9 with TRBJ1-4; D possibly corresponds to TRBD1 (5 bases). CDR1 is SEHNR and CDR2 is FQNEAQ in the germline V gene (reference sequence). The V end lost 2 bases, the J end lost 6 bases, and 13 bases lay between the germline ends. This CDR3 has 15 amino acids.

The CDR3 is CAGREGHYEQYF. CDR3 sequence (DNA): TGTGCCGGTCGGGAGGGCCACTACGAGCAGTACTTC. This chain uses TRBV6-1 with TRBJ2-7; 8 bases align to TRBD2. The CDR3 has 12 amino acids. The V and J ends lost 11 bases and 3 bases, in that order; junction bases with no gene match: 6. Germline CDR1 reads MNHNS; CDR2 reads SASEGT.

In its sample, this clone was seen a few times. The rearrangement joins TRBV5-6 to TRBJ2-7; no clear D. The germline V gene has CDR1 SGHDT and CDR2 YYEEEE. The CDR3 sequence is 12 residues long. Trimming stripped 4 bases from V and 0 bases from J, with 5 bases between. CDR3 residues: CASSQSSYEQYF. CDR3 sequence (DNA): TGTGCCAGCAGCCAGAGCTCCTACGAGCAGTACTTC. Looking up the rest from reference TRBV5-6 and TRBJ2-7 gives the full variable domain: DAGVTQSPTHLIKTRGQQVTLRCSPKSGHDTVSWYQQALGQGPQFIFQYYEEEERQRGNFPDRFSGHQFPNYSSELNVNALLLGDSALYLCASSQSSYEQYFGPGTRLTVT.

The J gene is TRBJ1-1, the V gene TRBV5-6; D not resolved. This CDR3 has 15 amino acids. The V end was cut by 0 bases, the J end by 0 bases, with 9 bases between. Germline CDR1 is SGHDT and CDR2 is YYEEEE. CDR3 nucleotides: TGTGCCAGCAGCTTGGCGACATCCATGAACACTGAAGCTTTCTTT. The encoded protein is CASSLATSMNTEAFF.